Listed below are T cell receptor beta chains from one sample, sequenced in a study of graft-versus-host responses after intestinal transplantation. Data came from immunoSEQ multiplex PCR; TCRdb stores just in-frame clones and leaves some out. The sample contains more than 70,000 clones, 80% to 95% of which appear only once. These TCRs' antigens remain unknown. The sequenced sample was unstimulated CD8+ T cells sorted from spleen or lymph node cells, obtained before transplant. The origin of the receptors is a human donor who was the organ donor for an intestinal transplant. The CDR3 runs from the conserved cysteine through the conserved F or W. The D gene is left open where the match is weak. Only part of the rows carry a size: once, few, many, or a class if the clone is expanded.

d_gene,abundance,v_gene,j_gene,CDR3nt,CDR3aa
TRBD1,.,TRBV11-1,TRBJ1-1,TGTGCCAGCAGCCCCGTGGAGGGGGCGGGAGGCACTGAAGCTTTCTTT,CASSPVEGAGGTEAFF
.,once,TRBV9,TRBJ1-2,TGTGCCAGCAGCGCGACGGGAGAAGCCACTCGACTGAAAGGGTATGGCTACACCTTC,CASSATGEATRLKGYGYTF
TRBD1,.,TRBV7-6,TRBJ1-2,TGTGCCAGCAGCCCCGGACAGGGTCACTATGGCTACACCTTC,CASSPGQGHYGYTF
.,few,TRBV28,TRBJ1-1,TGTGCCAGCAGTCCGCGACGACGGACAGTGGGGACTGAAGCTTTCTTT,CASSPRRRTVGTEAFF
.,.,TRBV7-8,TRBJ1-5,TGTGCCAGCAGCCCTCAGGGCCGACTCGGCAATCAGCCCCAGCATTTT,CASSPQGRLGNQPQHF
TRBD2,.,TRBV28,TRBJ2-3,TGTGCCAGCAGCTTAACTAGCGGGTATAGCACAGATACGCAGTATTTT,CASSLTSGYSTDTQYF
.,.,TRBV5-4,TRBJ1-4,TGTGCCAGCAGCTTGATGGACGGGGATGAAAAACTGTTTTTT,CASSLMDGDEKLFF
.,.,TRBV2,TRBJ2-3,TGTGCCAGCAAGCGCAGCTTCACAGATACGCAGTATTTT,CASKRSFTDTQYF
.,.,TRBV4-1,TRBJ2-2,TGCGCCAGCAGCCAAGATAGGCGGGGGCAGAACACCGGGGAGCTGTTTTTT,CASSQDRRGQNTGELFF
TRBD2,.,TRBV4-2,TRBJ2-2,TGTGCCACCAAACCGACTCCCACAGCGGGGGGGCCCTCCGGGGAGCTGTTTTTT,CATKPTPTAGGPSGELFF
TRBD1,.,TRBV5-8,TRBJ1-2,TGTGCCAGCAGCTTACGGGGACAGGCCTATGGCTACACCTTC,CASSLRGQAYGYTF
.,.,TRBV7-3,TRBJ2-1,TGTGCCAGCAGCTTATACGGGACATCCCGTCATGAGCAGTTCTTC,CASSLYGTSRHEQFF
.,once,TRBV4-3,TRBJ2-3,TGCGCCAGCAGCCAAGGGTTTCAGGGGTTGGATACGCAGTATTTT,CASSQGFQGLDTQYF
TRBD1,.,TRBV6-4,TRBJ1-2,TGTGCCAGCAGTGACGAGGGACAGGTAGATGGCTACACCTTC,CASSDEGQVDGYTF
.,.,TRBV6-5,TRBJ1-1,TGTGCCAGCAGTTATGGGACTCCGAACACTGAAGCTTTCTTT,CASSYGTPNTEAFF
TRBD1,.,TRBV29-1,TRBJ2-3,TGCAGCTTACGGACAGGGATCACAGATACGCAGTATTTT,CSLRTGITDTQYF
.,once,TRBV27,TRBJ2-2,TGTGCCAGTATCGCCCAGGATAACACCGGGGAGCTGTTTTTT,CASIAQDNTGELFF
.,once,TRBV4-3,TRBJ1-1,TGCGCCAGCAGCCAAGACCCGGGAATGACTGAAGCTTTCTTT,CASSQDPGMTEAFF
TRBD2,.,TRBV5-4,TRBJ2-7,TGTGCCAGCAGCCACGGGACTAGCACGGGCGAGCAGTACTTC,CASSHGTSTGEQYF
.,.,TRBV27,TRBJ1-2,TGTGCCAGCAGTCCCCTAGAAGGCGGAAACTATGGCTACACCTTC,CASSPLEGGNYGYTF
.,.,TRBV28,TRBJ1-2,TGTGCCAGCAGTTTTTATAGTGGCTACACCTTC,CASSFYSGYTF
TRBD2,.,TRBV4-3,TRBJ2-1,TGCGCCAGCAGCCAGGGACCGGGACTAGGAGGCGAGCAGTTCTTC,CASSQGPGLGGEQFF
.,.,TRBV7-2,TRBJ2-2,TGTGCCAGCAGCTTAGTTAGGGGGAACACCGGGGAGCTGTTTTTT,CASSLVRGNTGELFF
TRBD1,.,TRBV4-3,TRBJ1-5,TGCGCCAGCAGCCTCGACAGGGGGCGTCATCAGCCCCAGCATTTT,CASSLDRGRHQPQHF
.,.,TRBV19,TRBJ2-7,TGTGCCAGTAGTATAGGGGGGGACTCCTACGAGCAGTACTTC,CASSIGGDSYEQYF
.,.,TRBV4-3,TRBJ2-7,TGCGCCAGCAGCCAAGATAATGGGCAGCCACGCTACGAGCAGTACTTC,CASSQDNGQPRYEQYF
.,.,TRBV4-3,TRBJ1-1,TGCGCCAGCAGCCAATCCGGGAACACTGAAGCTTTCTTT,CASSQSGNTEAFF
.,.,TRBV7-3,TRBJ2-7,TGTGCCAGCAGCTCCGTTTCAGGAGAGCAGTACTTC,CASSSVSGEQYF
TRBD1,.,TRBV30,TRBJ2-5,TGTGCCTGGAGTCCCAAACGACAGGGAAGAGAGACCCAGTACTTC,CAWSPKRQGRETQYF
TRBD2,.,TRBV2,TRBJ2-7,TGTGCCAGCAGGAGCGGGGGGTTGTCCTACGAGCAGTACTTC,CASRSGGLSYEQYF
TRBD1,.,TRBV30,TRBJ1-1,TGTGCCTGGAGTCAGGACAGGGGATCTCTTGAAGCTTTCTTT,CAWSQDRGSLEAFF
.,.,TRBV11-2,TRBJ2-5,TGTGCCAGCAGCTTAGGCCCTACCCCGGGGACCCAGTACTTC,CASSLGPTPGTQYF
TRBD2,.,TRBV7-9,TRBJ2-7,TGTGCCAGCAGCTTAGGCGGGGGTTCCTACGAGCAGTACTTC,CASSLGGGSYEQYF
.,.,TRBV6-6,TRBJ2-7,TGTGCCAGCAGTTACTTGGACAGCTCCTACGAGCAGTACTTC,CASSYLDSSYEQYF
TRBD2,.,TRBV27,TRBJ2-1,TGTGCCAGCAGTCCAGGGACTAGACTCAATGAGCAGTTCTTC,CASSPGTRLNEQFF
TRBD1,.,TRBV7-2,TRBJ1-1,TGTGCCAGCAGCTTAGGAACGGGACAGGCAACTGAAGCTTTCTTT,CASSLGTGQATEAFF
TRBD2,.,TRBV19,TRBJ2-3,TGTGCCAGTACCGCGGGCAGCGGGGGGGCTTTATTAACAGATACGCAGTATTTT,CASTAGSGGALLTDTQYF
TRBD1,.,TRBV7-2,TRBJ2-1,TGTGCCAGCAGCTTATCTCCAGTCGGGACAGGAGCCTACAATGAGCAGTTCTTC,CASSLSPVGTGAYNEQFF
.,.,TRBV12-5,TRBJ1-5,TGTGCTAGTGGTTCTCCTCAGGGAAGGTATAGCAATCAGCCCCAGCATTTT,CASGSPQGRYSNQPQHF
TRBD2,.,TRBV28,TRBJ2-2,TGTGCCAGCAGTGCACTAGCGGGGGTCCACGGGGAGCTGTTTTTT,CASSALAGVHGELFF
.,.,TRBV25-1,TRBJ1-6,TGTGCCAGCAGTGAATCCCTAAATTCACCCCTCCACTTT,CASSESLNSPLHF
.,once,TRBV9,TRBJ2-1,TGTGCCAGCAGCGTATTAGACAATGAGCAGTTCTTC,CASSVLDNEQFF
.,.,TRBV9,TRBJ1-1,TGTGCCAGCAGCGAACCGACAGCCATGAACACTGAAGCTTTCTTT,CASSEPTAMNTEAFF
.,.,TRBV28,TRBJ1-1,TGTGCCAGCAGAGCGAGAAATTTCAACACTGAAGCTTTCTTT,CASRARNFNTEAFF
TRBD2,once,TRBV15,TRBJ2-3,TGTGCCACCAGCCGGGCCCGGGAGCGGGGGGGCACAGATACGCAGTATTTT,CATSRARERGGTDTQYF
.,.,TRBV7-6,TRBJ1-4,TGTGCCAGCAGCTTAGAGTCCGGGAGGGGTATCGAAAAACTGTTTTTT,CASSLESGRGIEKLFF
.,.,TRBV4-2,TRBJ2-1,TGTGCCAGCAGCCAAGAGGCGGCGGGGCTCTCCTACAATGAGCAGTTCTTC,CASSQEAAGLSYNEQFF
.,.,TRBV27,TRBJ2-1,TGTGCCAGCAGTGCCTTGACTAGCTCCTACAATGAGCAGTTCTTC,CASSALTSSYNEQFF
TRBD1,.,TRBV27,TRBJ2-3,TGTGCCAGCAGCATAGGACAGGGCACAGATACGCAGTATTTT,CASSIGQGTDTQYF
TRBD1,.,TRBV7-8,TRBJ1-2,TGTGCCAGCAGCTTGCCCGGGACAGGAGAAAACTACTATGGCTACACCTTC,CASSLPGTGENYYGYTF
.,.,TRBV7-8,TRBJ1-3,TGTGCCAGCAGCTTATGGCCCAGGGGCCTCTCTGGAAACACCATATATTTT,CASSLWPRGLSGNTIYF
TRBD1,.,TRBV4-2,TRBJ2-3,TGTGCCAGCAGCCCAGGACAGGGTGCAGATACGCAGTATTTT,CASSPGQGADTQYF
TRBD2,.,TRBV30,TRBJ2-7,TGTGCCTGGATCAGCGGGGGAGGCGAGCAGTACTTC,CAWISGGGEQYF